The clone carrying this TCR beta chain was recorded many times. The authors ran a second PCR of roughly 6 to 11 cycles using a sample-barcoded 5' primer and a J-beta primer mix. In TCRdb, the 5' RACE reads were re-called with MiXCR into one record per CDR3 protein. The sample contains just under 900,000 distinct CDR3 sequences, 29% of which appear only once. CDR1 is SGHTA and CDR2 is FQGNSA in the germline V gene. The CDR3 contains 16 residues. V was pared by 5 bases and J by 3 bases, with 4 bases of the junction left unmatched. These data belong to a study of blood T cells in healthy people across ages.

This sequence originates from a woman of 80 years or more in good health. The chain links TRBV7-2 to TRBJ2-1; TRBD2 matches 13 bases. Sequencing was carried out using blood. Here the CDR3 reads CASSGRLAGGYNEQFF. The CDR3 bases are TGTGCCAGCAGCGGCAGACTAGCGGGGGGCTACAATGAGCAGTTCTTC.